This T cell receptor (beta chain) emerged from a study of T-cell reconstitution after alpha-beta-depleted transplantation in children. The CDR3 has 16 residues. CDR1 and CDR2 (germline): MNHEY, SVGAGI. The V and J ends lost 2 bases and 2 bases, in that order; junction bases with no gene match: 4. This clonotype has a handful of counts. The TCRbeta library was prepared with unique molecular identifiers. MiXCR, applied by TCRdb to the PCR reads, yields one record per CDR3 protein. The sample carries 330,000 or so distinct CDR3 sequences, around 10% recorded once. The chain combines TRBV6-5 with TRBJ2-7, with 12 nucleotides matching TRBD2. This specimen consisted of PBMCs, obtained before TCRalphabeta/CD19-depleted stem cell transplant. The origin of this receptor is a boy less than two years old with acute myeloid leukemia, due to receive a stem cell transplant. CDR3 residues: CASSYPGLAGTYEQYF. DNA of the CDR3: TGTGCCAGCAGTTACCCTGGACTAGCGGGGACCTACGAGCAGTACTTC.